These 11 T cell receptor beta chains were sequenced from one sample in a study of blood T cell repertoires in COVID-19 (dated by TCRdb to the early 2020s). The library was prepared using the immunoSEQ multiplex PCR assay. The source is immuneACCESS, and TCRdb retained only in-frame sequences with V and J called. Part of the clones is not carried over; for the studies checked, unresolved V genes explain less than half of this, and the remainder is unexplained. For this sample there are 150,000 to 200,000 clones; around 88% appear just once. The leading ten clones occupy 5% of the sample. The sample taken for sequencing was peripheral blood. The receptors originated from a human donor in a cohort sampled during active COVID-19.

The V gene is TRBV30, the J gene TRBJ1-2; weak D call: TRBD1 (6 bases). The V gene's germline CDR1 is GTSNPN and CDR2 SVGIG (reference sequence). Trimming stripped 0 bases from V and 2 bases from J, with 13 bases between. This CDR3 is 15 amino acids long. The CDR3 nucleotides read TGTGCCTGGAGTGTACCCCCTACAGGGAACTATGGCTACACCTTC. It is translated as CAWSVPPTGNYGYTF.

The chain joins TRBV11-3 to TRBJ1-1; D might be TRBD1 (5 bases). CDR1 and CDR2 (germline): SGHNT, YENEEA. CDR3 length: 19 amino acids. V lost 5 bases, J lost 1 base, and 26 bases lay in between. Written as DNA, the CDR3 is TGTGCCAGCAGCCTCAATTCAGGACCCTTGACAGTCGAGAACACTGAAGCTTTCTTT. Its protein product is CASSLNSGPLTVENTEAFF.

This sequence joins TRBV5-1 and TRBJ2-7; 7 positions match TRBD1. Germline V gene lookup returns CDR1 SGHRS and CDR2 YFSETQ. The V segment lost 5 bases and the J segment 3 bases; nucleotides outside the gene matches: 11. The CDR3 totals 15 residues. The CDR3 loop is CASRTSGDSYYEQYF. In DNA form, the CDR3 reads TGCGCCAGCAGAACATCCGGGGACAGCTACTACGAGCAGTACTTC.

CDR3 amino acids: CASSLRTSGGATDTQYF. CDR3 bases: TGTGCCAGCAGCTTGAGGACTAGCGGGGGGGCGACAGATACGCAGTATTTT. The chain carries TRBV5-4 and TRBJ2-3; 15 bases are shared with TRBD2. Germline assignment: CDR1 SGHNT and CDR2 YYREEE (reference sequence). V shed 1 base, J shed 3 bases, and the junction held 3 bases outside the gene matches. This CDR3 has 17 amino acids.

CDR3 sequence reads: CAIRGAGETQYF. The CDR3, as DNA: TGTGCCATCAGGGGGGCAGGCGAGACCCAGTACTTC. The chain employs TRBV11-3 and TRBJ2-5; D perhaps matches TRBD1 (7 bases). Trimming pared 10 bases from V and 5 bases from J, leaving 14 bases between. CDR3 length equals 12 residues. From germline, CDR1 is SGHNT and CDR2 YENEEA.

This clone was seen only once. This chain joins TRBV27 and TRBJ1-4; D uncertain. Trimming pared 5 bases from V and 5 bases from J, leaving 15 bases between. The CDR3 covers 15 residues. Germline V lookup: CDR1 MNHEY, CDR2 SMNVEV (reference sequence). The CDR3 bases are TGTGCCAGCAGTGATCGGGGTGCCCTAAATGAAAAACTGTTTTTT. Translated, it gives CASSDRGALNEKLFF.

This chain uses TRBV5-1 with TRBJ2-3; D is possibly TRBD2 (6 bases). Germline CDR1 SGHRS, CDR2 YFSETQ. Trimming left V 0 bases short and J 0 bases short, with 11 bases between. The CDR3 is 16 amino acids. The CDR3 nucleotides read TGCGCCAGCAGCTTGGCCGGGGGTACTAGCACAGATACGCAGTATTTT. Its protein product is CASSLAGGTSTDTQYF.

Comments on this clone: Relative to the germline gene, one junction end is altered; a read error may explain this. DNA of the CDR3: TGTGCCAGCAGCCTTAAGGGGAGGGGTTGTGGCTTC. Its translation is CASSLKGRGCGF. V gene TRBV5-8 combines with J gene TRBJ2-7; 7 nucleotides match TRBD2. The CDR3 loop spans 12 amino acids. Germline CDR1 and CDR2: SGHTS and YDEGEE.

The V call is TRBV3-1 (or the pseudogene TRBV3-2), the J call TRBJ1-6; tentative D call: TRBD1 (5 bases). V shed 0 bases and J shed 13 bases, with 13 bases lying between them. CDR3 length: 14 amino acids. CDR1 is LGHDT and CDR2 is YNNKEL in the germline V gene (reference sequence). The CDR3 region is CASSQDQGLLPLHF. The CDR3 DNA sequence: TGTGCCAGCAGCCAAGATCAGGGTCTGTTGCCCCTCCACTTT.

CDR3 nucleotide sequence: TGCAGCGTTTTGTATTCGAGGGTAGGAGGGGCCAACGTCCTGACTTTC. Protein product: CSVLYSRVGGANVLTF. V is TRBV29-1 and J is TRBJ2-6; possibly TRBD2 for D (5 bases). Trimming removed 5 bases at V and 4 bases at J, with 18 bases between. Germline V gives CDR1 SQVTM, CDR2 ANQGSEA. This CDR3 contains 16 residues.

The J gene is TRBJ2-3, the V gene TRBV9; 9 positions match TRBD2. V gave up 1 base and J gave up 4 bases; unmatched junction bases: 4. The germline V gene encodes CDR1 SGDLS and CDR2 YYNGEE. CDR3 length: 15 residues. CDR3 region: CASSVRGGAADTQYF. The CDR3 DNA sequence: TGTGCCAGCAGCGTACGCGGGGGGGCCGCAGATACGCAGTATTTT.